The 25 T cell receptor beta chains in this list originate from one sample, sequenced in a study of immune heterogeneity within non-small cell lung tumors. Samples each supplied about 650 ng of bulk tumor genomic DNA as template. In surgery, several biopsies were collected from each primary tumor at widely spaced sites. These patients got curative surgery after being newly diagnosed with untreated non-small cell lung cancer. Using 32 V and 13 J primers, multiplex PCR amplified TCR beta CDR3. TCRdb redid the calling of the multiplex PCR reads with MiXCR, one entry per CDR3 protein. The sample carries approximately 4,400 distinct CDR3 sequences, roughly 21% recorded once. What was sequenced was lung tumor tissue. These receptors came from a man in his 70s with non-small cell lung cancer.

This clonotype was counted only a few times. The chain carries TRBV10-3 and TRBJ1-3, with D perhaps matching TRBD1 (5 bases). Germline loops: CDR1 ENHRY, CDR2 SYGVKD. There are 16 residues in the CDR3. V was shortened by 2 bases and J by 5 bases, with 16 bases between the two germline ends. This CDR3 is CAISEEIQGTRNTIYF. In DNA form, the CDR3 reads TGTGCCATCAGTGAGGAAATTCAGGGAACAAGAAACACCATATATTTT.

This clonotype occurred a few times. The gene calls are TRBV30 and TRBJ2-3; 10 bases are shared with TRBD1. Per the germline V gene, CDR1 is GTSNPN and CDR2 is SVGIG (reference sequence). The CDR3 extends over 16 amino acids. Trimming cost V 1 base and J 1 base; bases outside gene matches: 5. This chain's CDR3 is CAWSAGTGEGTDTQYF. The CDR3 nucleotides read TGTGCCTGGAGTGCCGGGACAGGGGAAGGCACAGATACGCAGTATTTT. The entire variable domain, with the rest obtained from reference TRBV30 and TRBJ2-3, is as follows: SQTIHQWPATLVQPVGSPLSLECTVEGTSNPNLYWYRQAAGRGLQLLFYSVGIGQISSEVPQNLSASRPQDRQFILSSKKLLLSDSGFYLCAWSAGTGEGTDTQYFGPGTRLTVL.

In this sample, this clonotype is medium-sized. The chain has TRBV5-1 and TRBJ1-2; 10 positions agree with TRBD1. This CDR3 is built from 14 residues. The germline V gene has CDR1 SGHRS and CDR2 YFSETQ. V shed 4 bases and J 9 bases; nucleotides not matched to a gene: 9. This chain's CDR3 is CASSRDRGHFSYTF. CDR3 DNA: TGCGCCAGCAGCCGGGACAGGGGCCACTTCAGCTACACCTTC. Full variable domain (remainder filled in from reference TRBV5-1 and TRBJ1-2): KAGVTQTPRYLIKTRGQQVTLSCSPISGHRSVSWYQQTPGQGLQFLFEYFSETQRNKGNFPGRFSGRQFSNSRSEMNVSTLELGDSALYLCASSRDRGHFSYTFGSGTRLTVV.

In this sample, this clonotype is medium-sized (0.01 to 0.1%). This rearrangement joins TRBV6-1 to TRBJ2-6, with D possibly matching TRBD2 (6 bases). This CDR3 spans 17 amino acids. V was clipped by 8 bases and J by 4 bases, with 21 bases between them. Germline V gene sequence: CDR1 MNHNS, CDR2 SASEGT. The CDR3 here is CASSWGGAGRGANVLTF. The CDR3 DNA reads TGTGCCAGCTCCTGGGGTGGGGCGGGGCGCGGGGCCAACGTCCTGACTTTC.

By sample share, this clonotype is medium-sized. V usage is TRBV7-9 and J usage is TRBJ2-7; the D gene is possibly TRBD2 (7 bases). The CDR3 covers 14 residues. CDR1 and CDR2 (germline): SEHNR, FQNEAQ (reference sequence). V shed 3 bases and J shed 3 bases, with 12 bases lying between them. The CDR3: CASSLGGGGYEQYF. Written as DNA, the CDR3 is TGTGCCAGCAGCTTGGGGGGAGGGGGCTACGAGCAGTACTTC.

The chain is built from TRBV28 and TRBJ2-3; 7 nucleotides match TRBD2. V lost 8 bases, J lost 4 bases, and 12 bases stayed unmatched. The CDR3 length is 15 residues. Germline V gene sequence: CDR1 MDHEN, CDR2 SYDVKM. The CDR3 spells CASPPRAGPADTQYF. The CDR3, as DNA: TGTGCCAGCCCCCCCCGAGCGGGACCGGCAGATACGCAGTATTTT. Full variable domain (missing parts from reference TRBV28 and TRBJ2-3): DVKVTQSSRYLVKRTGEKVFLECVQDMDHENMFWYRQDPGLGLRLIYFSYDVKMKEKGDIPEGYSVSREKKERFSLILESASTNQTSMYLCASPPRAGPADTQYFGPGTRLTVL.

The sample holds a few counts of this clonotype. The chain carries TRBV18 and TRBJ2-3; D remains unclear. Germline CDR1 is KGHSH and CDR2 is LQKENI. The V and J ends lost 5 bases and 1 base respectively, with 13 bases between them. The CDR3 runs to 15 residues. CDR3 in amino acids: CASSTAPGGTDTQYF. DNA for the CDR3: TGTGCCAGCTCAACAGCCCCAGGCGGCACAGATACGCAGTATTTT.

The gene calls are TRBV7-9 and TRBJ1-6, with D uncertain. Trimming left V 5 bases short and J 8 bases short, with 10 bases between. The germline V gene encodes CDR1 SEHNR and CDR2 FQNEAQ (reference sequence). This CDR3 is built from 13 residues. The CDR3 DNA follows: TGTGCCAGCAGCGCCGCGCATTATTCACCCCTCCACTTT. Amino acid sequence: CASSAAHYSPLHF.

This clonotype is classed as medium-sized. The chain links TRBV7-7 to TRBJ2-2; D is undetermined. This CDR3 is 13 amino acids long. The germline gives CDR1 SSHAT, CDR2 FNYEAQ (reference sequence). V was trimmed by 2 bases and J by 7 bases, leaving 8 bases between them. The CDR3 region has the DNA TGTGCCAGCAGCTTATTTGGTGGCGGGGAGCTGTTTTTT. Translation gives CASSLFGGGELFF.

This clonotype is medium-sized within its sample. The rearrangement joins TRBV20-1 to TRBJ1-1, with a weak D call TRBD1 (5 bases). The ends were cut back, 2 bases at V and 3 bases at J, with 7 bases in the middle. From germline, CDR1 is DFQATT and CDR2 SNEGSKA (reference sequence). The CDR3 consists of 12 residues. In DNA, the CDR3 is TGCAGTGCTAGAATGGGGGACACTGAAGCTTTCTTT. Amino acids: CSARMGDTEAFF.

In this sample, this clonotype is medium-sized. The genes are TRBV30 and TRBJ1-3; tentative D call: TRBD1 (5 bases). Germline loops: CDR1 GTSNPN, CDR2 SVGIG (reference sequence). CDR3 length equals 19 residues. V was shortened by 3 bases and J by 1 base, with 25 bases between the two germline ends. The CDR3 DNA reads TGTGCCTGGAGAGTTTTTACAGGAGATTTATTCGAATCTGGAAACACCATATATTTT. Amino acid sequence: CAWRVFTGDLFESGNTIYF.

By share, this clonotype ranks as medium-sized. The chain links TRBV18 to TRBJ1-4; maybe TRBD1 (6 bases). Germline values: CDR1 KGHSH, CDR2 LQKENI. The CDR3 extends over 13 amino acids. Trimming removed 0 bases at V and 7 bases at J, with 6 bases between. The CDR3 DNA sequence: TGTGCCAGCTCACCACCGGGGGCTGAAAAACTGTTTTTT. Protein: CASSPPGAEKLFF. Variable domain in full (rest from reference TRBV18 and TRBJ1-4): NAGVMQNPRHLVRRRGQEARLRCSPMKGHSHVYWYRQLPEEGLKFMVYLQKENIIDESGMPKERFSAEFPKEGPSILRIQQVVRGDSAAYFCASSPPGAEKLFFGSGTQLSVL.

In this sample, this clonotype turned up a few times. This chain connects TRBV7-9 to TRBJ2-5; 7 nucleotides agree with TRBD1. Germline V gene lookup returns CDR1 SEHNR and CDR2 FQNEAQ (reference sequence). The CDR3 has 16 amino acids. With 5 bases clipped from V and 0 bases from J, the junction kept 9 bases outside the gene matches. For the CDR3, the DNA is TGTGCCAGCAGCCGAGGACAGGAGATGTACCAAGAGACCCAGTACTTC. It is translated as CASSRGQEMYQETQYF.

V gene TRBV4-1 combines with J gene TRBJ2-2, with TRBD2 matching 8 bases. In germline, CDR1 is MGHRA, CDR2 YSYEKL. V lost 4 bases and J lost 6; bases outside the gene matches: 7. CDR3 length: 15 amino acids. The CDR3 sequence: CASSPAGGRAGELFF. The CDR3, as DNA: TGCGCCAGCAGCCCTGCGGGGGGCCGGGCCGGGGAGCTGTTTTTT.

This clonotype qualifies as medium-sized. The chain uses TRBV3-1 and TRBJ1-4; no definite D call. The CDR3 contains 16 residues. In germline, CDR1 is LGHDT, CDR2 YNNKEL (reference sequence). Deletions cut 0 bases from V and 8 bases from J, with 16 bases between. The CDR3 DNA sequence: TGTGCCAGCAGCCAAGATCGAGGGTCGGGGAGGGAAAAACTGTTTTTT. It translates to CASSQDRGSGREKLFF. Variable domain in full (rest from reference TRBV3-1 and TRBJ1-4): DTAVSQTPKYLVTQMGNDKSIKCEQNLGHDTMYWYKQDSKKFLKIMFSYNNKELIINETVPNRFSPKSPDKAHLNLHINSLELGDSAVYFCASSQDRGSGREKLFFGSGTQLSVL.

This clonotype was counted between two and nine times. A read error may explain this, as a much larger clone is one base away. The gene calls are TRBV3-1 and TRBJ1-2; 9 bases align to TRBD1. CDR1 LGHDT and CDR2 YNNKEL come from the germline V gene (reference sequence). The CDR3 length is 16 residues. V lost 3 bases and J lost 7; bases outside the gene matches: 12. Here the CDR3 DNA reads TGTGCCAGCAGCCATATAGGGACAGGGTGCAGTAGTGGCTACACCTTC. It is translated as CASSHIGTGCSSGYTF.

This clonotype was found a few times. This chain connects TRBV20-1 to TRBJ2-3, with 7 positions matching TRBD2. The V segment lost 7 bases and the J segment 1 base; nucleotides outside the gene matches: 5. The germline CDR1 and CDR2 sequences are DFQATT and SNEGSKA (reference sequence). This CDR3 contains 13 residues. The CDR3 region is CSGRGGGTDTQYF. CDR3 coding DNA: TGCAGTGGTCGCGGGGGAGGCACAGATACGCAGTATTTT.

The chain joins TRBV6-1 to TRBJ1-1; a weak D match, TRBD1 (6 bases). Trimming took 5 bases from V and 3 from J, leaving 16 bases between them. The CDR3 totals 15 residues. Germline V gene data show CDR1 as MNHNS and CDR2 as SASEGT. The DNA of the CDR3 is TGTGCCAGCAGTTCCCCGACAGGACGGGACACTGAAGCTTTCTTT. Protein sequence: CASSSPTGRDTEAFF.

This clonotype has a handful of counts. This sequence joins TRBV29-1 and TRBJ1-1; 9 nucleotides agree with TRBD1. V lost 4 bases to trimming and J lost 5 bases; unmatched junction nucleotides: 8. The CDR3 extends over 14 amino acids. CDR1 and CDR2 from the germline V gene are SQVTM and ANQGSEA. The CDR3 reads CSVVRDREDTEAFF. CDR3 DNA sequence: TGCAGCGTTGTACGGGACAGGGAGGATACTGAAGCTTTCTTT.

This rearrangement joins TRBV19 to TRBJ2-1; no definite D call. The CDR3 consists of 15 residues. V was trimmed by 7 bases and J by 0 bases, leaving 13 bases between them. Germline V gene lookup returns CDR1 LNHDA and CDR2 SQIVND (reference sequence). The CDR3 loop reads CASNLAAGSYNEQFF. Here the CDR3 DNA reads TGTGCCAGTAATCTCGCGGCAGGCTCCTACAATGAGCAGTTCTTC. The complete variable domain, with remaining parts taken from reference TRBV19 and TRBJ2-1, reads DGGITQSPKYLFRKEGQNVTLSCEQNLNHDAMYWYRQDPGQGLRLIYYSQIVNDFQKGDIAEGYSVSREKKESFPLTVTSAQKNPTAFYLCASNLAAGSYNEQFFGPGTRLTVL.

Within the sample, this clonotype is medium-sized (0.01 to 0.1%). The V gene is TRBV27, the J gene TRBJ1-5; D might be TRBD1 (5 bases). CDR1 is MNHEY and CDR2 is SMNVEV in the germline V gene (reference sequence). Between the trimmed V and J ends, which lost 0 bases and 5 bases, there was a span of 8 bases. The CDR3 sequence is 14 residues long. CDR3 DNA sequence: TGTGCCAGCAGTTTATCGCCAGGGCATCAGCCCCAGCATTTT. Its translation is CASSLSPGHQPQHF.

In the case of this clonotype: Lacking the conserved final phenylalanine or tryptophan, this CDR3 likely reflects a read error. Because the CDR3's place on the DNA is in doubt, the DNA is left out and the CDR3 is given as listed by TCRdb. J is TRBJ2-3 and V is TRBV10-3; TRBD1 reflects the table's D call only, with no check against the DNA. Germline V gene sequence: CDR1 ENHRY, CDR2 SYGVKD. 16 amino acids form the CDR3, both terminal residues included. CDR3 residues: CAISAEPPAGEQYFGP.

By sample share, this clonotype is medium-sized. The rearrangement joins TRBV6-6 to TRBJ1-4, with D maybe TRBD1 (5 bases). From germline, CDR1 is MNHNY and CDR2 SVGAGI (reference sequence). This CDR3 contains 15 residues. The V gene lost 0 bases and the J gene lost 5 bases, with 10 bases spanning the gap. The CDR3 loop is CASSYSGRENEKLFF. Written as DNA, the CDR3 is TGTGCCAGCAGTTACTCGGGCAGGGAAAATGAAAAACTGTTTTTT.

The genes are TRBV4-1 and TRBJ1-1; D call uncertain. This CDR3 is 14 amino acids long. V lost 3 bases and J lost 6, with 14 bases in between. CDR1 is MGHRA and CDR2 is YSYEKL in the germline V gene. The CDR3 here is CASSQGALNAEAFF. The CDR3 DNA follows: TGCGCCAGCAGCCAGGGAGCCCTAAACGCTGAAGCTTTCTTT.

This clonotype was seen a few times. This sequence joins TRBV2 and TRBJ1-1, with TRBD1 as a possible D gene (5 bases). CDR3 length equals 12 residues. Trimming stripped 5 bases from V and 4 bases from J, with 8 bases between. CDR1 and CDR2 (germline): SNHLY, FYNNEI. CDR3 residues: CASSRGGTEAFF. The DNA for the CDR3 is TGTGCCAGCAGTCGGGGGGGCACTGAAGCTTTCTTT.